The present T cell receptor (beta chain) was sequenced within a study of lymphopenia after photon versus proton radiotherapy. The CDR3 covers 14 residues. Trimming removed 6 bases at V and 2 bases at J, with 12 bases between. CDR1 and CDR2 from the germline V gene are PRHDT and FYEKMQ (reference sequence). Data came from immunoSEQ multiplex PCR; TCRdb stores just in-frame clones and leaves some out. Among 55,000 to 70,000 clones, approximately 83% were seen once, and the ten largest hold roughly 2.1%. The genes are TRBV13 and TRBJ2-3; weak D call: TRBD1 (6 bases). The receptor was derived from a man aged 35 to 55 with gastric cancer. The sequencing used peripheral blood, collected from a patient treated with photon-based radiotherapy. DNA for the CDR3: TGTGCCAGCAGTAAGGGGGAGTCCACAGATACGCAGTATTTT. Translating it yields CASSKGESTDTQYF.